These 30 T cell receptor beta chains share one sample of origin, sequenced in a study of CD8+CD57+ T cells in acquired aplastic anemia. Those patients picked for sequencing had displayed CD8+CD57+ cell expansion on flow cytometry. Genomic DNA provided the template from which TCR beta VDJ and CDR3 profiles were obtained. A single record per CDR3 protein comes from TCRdb applying MiXCR to the reads. In the table there are about 200,000 distinct CDR3 sequences, roughly two thirds of which are singletons. Sequencing used sorted CD4+, CD8+, or CD8+CD57+ T cells (not recorded which) from PBMCs. The receptor set was obtained from a human donor with aplastic anemia.

Of note for this clonotype: Germline and junction disagree at one end, which may indicate a read error. The genes are TRBV10-3 and TRBJ1-3; D gene ambiguous. This CDR3 has 14 amino acids. Germline values: CDR1 ENHRY, CDR2 SYGVKD. The DNA of the CDR3 is TGTGCCAGCAGTGAAGTAAACTCTGGAAACACCATATATTTT. It is translated as CASSEVNSGNTIYF.

This clonotype was picked up one time. The rearrangement links TRBV5-1 to TRBJ2-6; tentatively, D is TRBD1 (5 bases). The CDR3 totals 15 residues. CDR1 is SGHRS and CDR2 is YFSETQ in the germline V gene. Between the trimmed V and J ends, which lost 3 bases and 0 bases, there was a span of 7 bases. In nucleotides, the CDR3 is TGCGCCAGCAGCTCAAGGGGCTCTGGGGCCAACGTCCTGACTTTC. As protein: CASSSRGSGANVLTF. The full variable domain, completed using reference TRBV5-1 and TRBJ2-6, is KAGVTQTPRYLIKTRGQQVTLSCSPISGHRSVSWYQQTPGQGLQFLFEYFSETQRNKGNFPGRFSGRQFSNSRSEMNVSTLELGDSALYLCASSSRGSGANVLTFGAGSRLTVL.

As concerns this clonotype: One junction end disagrees with the germline gene, perhaps due to a read error. This chain uses TRBV25-1 with TRBJ2-1; D perhaps matches TRBD1 (6 bases). The length of the CDR3 is 12 residues. Germline V gene sequence: CDR1 MGHDK, CDR2 SYGVNS. CDR3 bases: TGTGCCAGCAGTTCAGGGGACAATGGGCAGTTCTTC. The encoded protein is CASSSGDNGQFF.

Only one count was recorded for this clonotype. The chain links TRBV20-1 to TRBJ2-1, with D possibly being TRBD1 (5 bases). The CDR3 is 12 residues long. Trimming cost V 4 bases and J 5 bases, with 9 bases left between them. The germline V gene has CDR1 DFQATT and CDR2 SNEGSKA (reference sequence). The CDR3 region is CSATTDNNEQFF. CDR3 bases: TGCAGTGCTACGACGGACAACAATGAGCAGTTCTTC.

This clonotype was observed once. The chain is built from TRBV15 and TRBJ2-1, with 8 bases matching TRBD2. CDR1 and CDR2 (germline): LNHNV, YYDKDF (reference sequence). The CDR3 length is 17 residues. Trimming at V came to 3 bases and at J to 3 bases, leaving 10 bases not matched to a gene. CDR3 DNA sequence: TGTGCCACCAGCAGCTCCAGGTCGGGACTAGACTACAATGAGCAGTTCTTC. Translated: CATSSSRSGLDYNEQFF.

Only one count was recorded for this clonotype. The conserved phenylalanine or tryptophan normally closing the CDR3 is absent here, so this likely arose from a read error. The V and J genes are TRBV7-2 and TRBJ1-6; D is possibly TRBD1 (6 bases). The CDR3 is made up of 12 amino acids. Trimming stripped 4 bases from V and 10 bases from J, with 8 bases between. CDR1 and CDR2 (germline): SGHTA, FQGNSA. The CDR3 nucleotides are TGTGCCAGCAGCTCACAGGGCTCACCCCTCCACCTT. Translating it yields CASSSQGSPLHL.

V and J are TRBV7-2 and TRBJ1-1; no clear D. There are 14 residues in the CDR3. The ends were cut back, 4 bases at V and 4 bases at J, with 13 bases in the middle. The germline CDR1 and CDR2 sequences are SGHTA and FQGNSA. CDR3 DNA sequence: TGTGCCAGCAGCTCCATAAATGTGGGCACTGAAGCTTTCTTT. The encoded protein is CASSSINVGTEAFF.

This clonotype was recorded a few times. The chain combines TRBV2 with TRBJ2-3, with unresolved D. This CDR3 is built from 10 residues. Germline loops: CDR1 SNHLY, CDR2 FYNNEI. The V gene lost 6 bases and the J gene lost 8 bases, with 6 bases spanning the gap. Here the CDR3 DNA reads TGTGCCAGCAGCGGTCCTACGCAGTATTTT. Translating it yields CASSGPTQYF.

This clonotype was recorded at least ten times. V and J are TRBV7-8 and TRBJ2-7, with D possibly being TRBD2 (6 bases). Trimming shortened V by 7 bases and J by 6 bases, and 22 bases separated the two germline ends. Germline CDR1 and CDR2: SGHVS and FQNEAQ. The CDR3 totals 15 residues. The CDR3 DNA reads TGTGCCAGCACTCTGGAGGAACGGGAGTTGGGCGAGCAGTACTTC. Its translation: CASTLEERELGEQYF.

The chain joins TRBV5-1 to TRBJ1-1; possible D gene TRBD1, 6 bases. The CDR3 length is 15 residues. V was clipped by 3 bases and J by 1 base, with 13 bases between them. In germline, CDR1 is SGHRS, CDR2 YFSETQ. Here the CDR3 reads CASSSPVDRNTEAFF. CDR3 DNA: TGCGCCAGCAGCTCCCCGGTGGACAGGAACACTGAAGCTTTCTTT.

The CDR3 DNA reads as TGTGCCAGCAGCCGGGGGGAGGACACCGGGGAGCTGTTTTTT. It encodes CASSRGEDTGELFF. V and J are TRBV28 and TRBJ2-2; TRBD2 matches 7 bases. The V gene's germline CDR1 is MDHEN and CDR2 SYDVKM. The CDR3 contains 14 residues. Trimming took 6 bases from V and 3 from J; bases not matched to a gene: 4.

The sample holds a few counts of this clonotype. This sequence joins TRBV15 and TRBJ2-7; no clear D. Germline CDR1 LNHNV, CDR2 YYDKDF (reference sequence). Trimming cost V 0 bases and J 5 bases, with 8 bases left between them. The CDR3 has 13 residues. CDR3 residues: CATSRDRSDEQYF. CDR3 nucleotides: TGTGCCACCAGCAGAGATCGTTCCGACGAGCAGTACTTC.

V gene TRBV7-8 combines with J gene TRBJ2-2; perhaps TRBD1 as D (8 bases). CDR1 SGHVS and CDR2 FQNEAQ come from the germline V gene. V was trimmed by 2 bases and J by 1 base, leaving 23 bases between them. This CDR3 is 20 amino acids long. CDR3 sequence reads: CASSLSRHRGRGENTGELFF. The CDR3 DNA follows: TGTGCCAGCAGCTTAAGTCGCCACAGGGGGAGGGGGGAGAACACCGGGGAGCTGTTTTTT.

The gene calls are TRBV5-1 and TRBJ2-3; D gene unclear. V was pared by 0 bases and J by 1 base, with 12 bases between. The germline gives CDR1 SGHRS, CDR2 YFSETQ. This CDR3 has 16 amino acids. CDR3 protein: CASSLEGLRGTDTQYF. The CDR3, as DNA: TGCGCCAGCAGCTTGGAGGGTCTAAGGGGCACAGATACGCAGTATTTT. The full variable domain, in which reference TRBV5-1 and TRBJ2-3 provide the parts outside the CDR3, is KAGVTQTPRYLIKTRGQQVTLSCSPISGHRSVSWYQQTPGQGLQFLFEYFSETQRNKGNFPGRFSGRQFSNSRSEMNVSTLELGDSALYLCASSLEGLRGTDTQYFGPGTRLTVL.

This clonotype was observed a handful of times. CDR3 in DNA: TGTGCCAGCAGCGCGAGCGGGGGGCTGGATGAGCAGTTCTTC. This sequence encodes CASSASGGLDEQFF. J is TRBJ2-1 and V is TRBV9, with TRBD2 identical over 9 bases. Germline V CDR1 and CDR2: SGDLS, YYNGEE. V was pared by 3 bases and J by 8 bases, with 6 bases of the junction left unmatched. The CDR3 has 14 residues.

The J gene is TRBJ2-7, the V gene TRBV29-1, with D unresolved. CDR3 size: 13 residues. The germline V gene has CDR1 SQVTM and CDR2 ANQGSEA. Trimming left V 4 bases short and J 0 bases short, with 10 bases between. The CDR3 region has the DNA TGCAGCGTTGTGGGCAGGAGCTCCTACGAGCAGTACTTC. It encodes CSVVGRSSYEQYF.

The chain carries TRBV5-6 and TRBJ1-6; TRBD1 aligns across 10 bases. CDR3 size: 16 residues. Trimming removed 0 bases from V and 8 bases from J; junction bases left unmatched: 5. Per germline, CDR1 SGHDT and CDR2 YYEEEE. DNA of the CDR3: TGTGCCAGCAGCTTGGGGGGGACAGGGGCGGATTCACCCCTCCACTTT. It codes for CASSLGGTGADSPLHF.

A note on this clonotype: A much larger clonotype is one base distant, so this may be a read error. The chain carries TRBV2 and TRBJ2-2; possible D gene TRBD2, 6 bases. The V end lost 0 bases, the J end lost 0 bases, and 11 bases lay between the germline ends. The CDR3 runs 17 residues. Germline CDR1 reads SNHLY; CDR2 reads FYNNEI. For the CDR3, the DNA is TGTGCCAGCAGTGAAGCAATTAGCGGATCGAACACCGGGGAGCTGTTTTTT. It is translated as CASSEAISGSNTGELFF.

The chain is built from TRBV2 and TRBJ2-1; 12 nucleotides line up with TRBD2. The J segment lost 3 bases and the V segment lost 3 bases, leaving 3 bases of the junction unmatched. The CDR3 sequence is 16 residues long. Germline V gene lookup returns CDR1 SNHLY and CDR2 FYNNEI. CDR3 coding DNA: TGTGCCAGCAGTGACGGACTAGCGGGGAACTACAATGAGCAGTTCTTC. Its translation is CASSDGLAGNYNEQFF.

The chain is built from TRBV7-2 and TRBJ2-7; D perhaps matches TRBD2 (5 bases). The germline V and J ends were trimmed by 5 bases and 5 bases, with 13 bases remaining between them. Germline CDR1 is SGHTA and CDR2 is FQGNSA. This CDR3 has 13 residues. DNA of the CDR3: TGTGCCAGCAGCCCCCTCGGGGTGGACGAGCAGTACTTC. This translates into CASSPLGVDEQYF.

This clonotype was counted a few times. This chain links TRBV7-9 with TRBJ1-2; the match to TRBD1 covers 8 bases. V trimming: 6 bases; J trimming: 2 bases; junction bases outside the gene matches: 5. The CDR3 is 14 residues long. Per germline, CDR1 SEHNR and CDR2 FQNEAQ (reference sequence). The CDR3 DNA reads as TGTGCCAGCAGTACCGGACAGGGAAACTATGGCTACACCTTC. This encodes CASSTGQGNYGYTF.

In its sample, this clonotype was seen many times. This chain connects TRBV12-3 or TRBV12-4 to TRBJ1-1, with 7 nucleotides matching TRBD1. CDR3 length equals 15 residues. V shed 4 bases and J 1 base; nucleotides not matched to a gene: 6. The CDR3 here is CASSSRQGENTEAFF. CDR3 nucleotide sequence: TGTGCCAGCAGTTCCAGACAGGGAGAGAACACTGAAGCTTTCTTT.

The V and J genes are TRBV7-2 and TRBJ2-1; 8 positions match TRBD2. Germline V gene sequence: CDR1 SGHTA, CDR2 FQGNSA. The ends lost 0 bases at V and 2 bases at J; junction bases unmatched: 6. CDR3 length: 17 residues. CDR3 amino acids: CASSLAQELAAYNEQFF. The CDR3 bases are TGTGCCAGCAGCTTAGCGCAGGAACTAGCGGCCTACAATGAGCAGTTCTTC.

This clonotype has at least ten counts. The J gene is TRBJ2-3, the V gene TRBV7-9; D ambiguous. CDR3 length equals 14 residues. Germline-derived CDR1 and CDR2 are SEHNR and FQNEAQ (reference sequence). Trimming took off 10 bases at V and 1 base at J, with 15 bases between the two ends. This chain's CDR3 is CANSPDAGTDTQYF. CDR3 bases: TGTGCCAACTCGCCCGACGCTGGCACAGATACGCAGTATTTT.

The J gene is TRBJ2-6, the V gene TRBV29-1; 7 bases align to TRBD1. Per the germline V gene, CDR1 is SQVTM and CDR2 is ANQGSEA. This CDR3 is 14 amino acids long. Trimming cost V 6 bases and J 2 bases; bases outside gene matches: 4. DNA for the CDR3: TGCAGCGTGCAAACAGGGGCTGGGGCCAACGTCCTGACTTTC. Encoded protein: CSVQTGAGANVLTF.

The V gene is TRBV20-1, the J gene TRBJ2-5, with D uncertain. The CDR3 totals 13 residues. Germline-derived CDR1 and CDR2 are DFQATT and SNEGSKA (reference sequence). The V and J ends lost 5 bases and 13 bases respectively, with 23 bases between them. CDR3 nucleotide sequence: TGCAGTGCTGAAGGGCGGCCATCCTACGAGCGGTACTTC. Translated, it gives CSAEGRPSYERYF.

The chain uses TRBV19 and TRBJ1-1; no firm D call. Germline loops: CDR1 LNHDA, CDR2 SQIVND (reference sequence). CDR3 length: 11 amino acids. Deletions cut 8 bases from V and 8 bases from J, with 12 bases between. The chain's CDR3 is CASGIGREAFF. CDR3 nucleotide sequence: TGTGCCAGTGGGATCGGGAGAGAAGCTTTCTTT. The full variable domain, completed using reference TRBV19 and TRBJ1-1, is DGGITQSPKYLFRKEGQNVTLSCEQNLNHDAMYWYRQDPGQGLRLIYYSQIVNDFQKGDIAEGYSVSREKKESFPLTVTSAQKNPTAFYLCASGIGREAFFGQGTRLTVV.

The chain carries TRBV20-1 and TRBJ2-1; a weak D match, TRBD2 (7 bases). Germline V gene lookup returns CDR1 DFQATT and CDR2 SNEGSKA (reference sequence). The CDR3 is 13 amino acids. V was pared by 5 bases and J by 6 bases, with 14 bases between. The CDR3: CSAPARGANEQFF. CDR3 nucleotides: TGCAGTGCTCCCGCCCGGGGGGCCAATGAGCAGTTCTTC.

The chain is built from TRBV7-6 and TRBJ2-2; D gene unclear. V gave up 1 base and J gave up 1 base, with 4 bases separating them. Germline CDR1 and CDR2: SGHVS and FNYEAQ. The length of the CDR3 is 14 residues. CDR3 nucleotide sequence: TGTGCCAGCAGCTTAGGAGAGAACACCGGGGAGCTGTTTTTT. Translating it yields CASSLGENTGELFF.

Regarding this clonotype: A much bigger clone sits one base away, suggesting this may be a read error. This chain links TRBV6-5 with TRBJ2-1; maybe TRBD2 (5 bases). CDR1 is MNHEY, CDR2 SVGAGI, per germline. The CDR3 runs 17 residues. V gave up 5 bases and J gave up 6 bases, with 23 bases separating them. The CDR3 DNA reads TGTGCCAGCAGTAGGACTCTGACCCTTGAAGGATTCAATGAGCAGTTCTTC. The encoded protein is CASSRTLTLEGFNEQFF.